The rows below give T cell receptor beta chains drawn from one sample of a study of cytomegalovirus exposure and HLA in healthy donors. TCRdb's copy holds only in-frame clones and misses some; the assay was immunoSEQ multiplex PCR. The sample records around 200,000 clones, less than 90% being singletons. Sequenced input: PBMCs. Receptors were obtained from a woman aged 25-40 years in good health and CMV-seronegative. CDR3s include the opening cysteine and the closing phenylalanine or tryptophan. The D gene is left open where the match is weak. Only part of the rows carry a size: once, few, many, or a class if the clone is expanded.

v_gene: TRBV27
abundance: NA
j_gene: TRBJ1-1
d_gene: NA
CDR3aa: CASSTNIVTEAFF
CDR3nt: TGTGCCAGCAGTACAAATATTGTCACTGAAGCTTTCTTT

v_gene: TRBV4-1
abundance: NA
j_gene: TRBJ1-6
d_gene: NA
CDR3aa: CASSQDRRPTSSYNSPLHF
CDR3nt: TGCGCCAGCAGCCAAGACAGGCGCCCTACGAGCTCCTATAATTCACCCCTCCACTTT

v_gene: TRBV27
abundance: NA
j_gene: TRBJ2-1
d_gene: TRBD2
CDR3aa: CASSPLSLGVAGGEQFF
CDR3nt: TGTGCCAGCAGCCCTCTCTCCCTCGGTGTAGCGGGGGGGGAGCAGTTCTTC

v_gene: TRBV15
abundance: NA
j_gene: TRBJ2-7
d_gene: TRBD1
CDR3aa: CATSSDWGQGYEQYF
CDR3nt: TGTGCCACCAGCAGTGACTGGGGACAGGGCTACGAGCAGTACTTC

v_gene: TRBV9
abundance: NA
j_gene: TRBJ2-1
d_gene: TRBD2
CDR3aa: CASSEGLAANNEQFF
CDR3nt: TGTGCCAGCAGCGAAGGACTAGCGGCAAACAATGAGCAGTTCTTC

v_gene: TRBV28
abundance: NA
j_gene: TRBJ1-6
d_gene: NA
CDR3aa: CASSRPGRPNNSPLHF
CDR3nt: TGTGCCAGCAGTCGACCCGGGAGGCCGAATAATTCACCCCTCCACTTT

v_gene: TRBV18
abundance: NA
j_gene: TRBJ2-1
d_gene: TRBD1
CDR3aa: CASSPPGQPYNEQFF
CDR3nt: TGTGCCAGCTCACCCCCGGGACAGCCCTACAATGAGCAGTTCTTC

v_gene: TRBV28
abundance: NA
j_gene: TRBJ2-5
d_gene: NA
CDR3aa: CASTGQWRREWETQYF
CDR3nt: TGTGCCAGCACAGGCCAGTGGAGGAGGGAGTGGGAGACCCAGTACTTC

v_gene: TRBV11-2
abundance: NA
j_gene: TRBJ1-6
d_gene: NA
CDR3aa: CASSLDQMAYNSPLHF
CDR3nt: TGTGCCAGCAGCTTAGATCAGATGGCCTATAATTCACCCCTCCACTTT

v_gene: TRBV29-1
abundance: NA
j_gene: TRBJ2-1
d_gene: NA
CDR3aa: CSVVPGEVEQFF
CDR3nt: TGCAGCGTTGTTCCGGGAGAGGTTGAGCAGTTCTTC

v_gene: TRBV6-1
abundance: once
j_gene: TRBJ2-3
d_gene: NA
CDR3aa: CASSEGFLAVDTQYF
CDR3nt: TGTGCCAGCAGTGAGGGGTTCCTAGCTGTAGATACGCAGTATTTT

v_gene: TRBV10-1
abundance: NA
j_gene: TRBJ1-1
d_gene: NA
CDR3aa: CASSANGQKNTEAFF
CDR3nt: TGCGCCAGCAGCGCTAATGGACAAAAAAACACTGAAGCTTTCTTT

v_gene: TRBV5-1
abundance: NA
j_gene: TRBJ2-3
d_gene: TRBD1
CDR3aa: CASSWRTGDSDTQYF
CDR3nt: TGCGCCAGCAGCTGGCGGACAGGCGACTCGGATACGCAGTATTTT

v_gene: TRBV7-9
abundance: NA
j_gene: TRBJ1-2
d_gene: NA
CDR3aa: CASHPGLGEMNYGYTF
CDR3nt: TGTGCCAGCCATCCCGGGTTGGGAGAAATGAACTATGGCTACACCTTC

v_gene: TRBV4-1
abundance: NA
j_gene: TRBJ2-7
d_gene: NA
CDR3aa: CASSQDDNPYEQYF
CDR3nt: TGCGCCAGCAGCCAAGATGACAACCCCTACGAGCAGTACTTC

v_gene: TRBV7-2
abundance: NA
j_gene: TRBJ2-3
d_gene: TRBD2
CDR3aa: CASSSQAGGLGTDTQYF
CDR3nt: TGTGCCAGCAGCTCCCAAGCGGGGGGCTTGGGCACAGATACGCAGTATTTT

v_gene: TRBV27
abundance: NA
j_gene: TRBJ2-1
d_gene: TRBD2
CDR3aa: CASSVASGSDEQFF
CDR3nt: TGTGCCAGCAGTGTGGCTAGCGGGAGTGATGAGCAGTTCTTC

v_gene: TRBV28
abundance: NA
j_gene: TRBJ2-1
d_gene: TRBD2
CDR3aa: CASRLTSGRASSYNEQFF
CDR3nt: TGTGCCAGCAGACTTACTAGCGGGAGAGCCAGCTCCTACAATGAGCAGTTCTTC

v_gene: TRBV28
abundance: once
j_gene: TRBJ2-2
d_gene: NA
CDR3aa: CASSPGNTGELFF
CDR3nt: TGTGCCAGCAGCCCCGGGAACACCGGGGAGCTGTTTTTT

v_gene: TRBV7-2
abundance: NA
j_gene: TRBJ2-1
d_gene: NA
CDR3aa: CASGGQIYNEQFF
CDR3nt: TGTGCCAGTGGAGGACAGATTTACAATGAGCAGTTCTTC

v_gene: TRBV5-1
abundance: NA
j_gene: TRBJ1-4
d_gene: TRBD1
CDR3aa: CASSLDRGVEKLFF
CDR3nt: TGCGCCAGCAGCTTGGACAGGGGCGTCGAAAAACTGTTTTTT

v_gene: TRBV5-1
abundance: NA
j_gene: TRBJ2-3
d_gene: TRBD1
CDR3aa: CASSFGTGGVTDTQYF
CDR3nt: TGCGCCAGCAGCTTCGGGACAGGGGGCGTAACAGATACGCAGTATTTT

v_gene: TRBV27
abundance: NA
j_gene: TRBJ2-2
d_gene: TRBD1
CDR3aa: CASGQGAWVGELFF
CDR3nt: TGTGCCAGCGGACAGGGGGCATGGGTCGGGGAGCTGTTTTTT

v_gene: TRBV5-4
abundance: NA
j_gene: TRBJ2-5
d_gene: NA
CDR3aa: CASSFEPGQETQYF
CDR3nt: TGTGCCAGCAGCTTTGAACCGGGGCAAGAGACCCAGTACTTC

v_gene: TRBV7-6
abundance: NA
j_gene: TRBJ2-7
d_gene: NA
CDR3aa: CASSLGSSSYEQYF
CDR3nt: TGTGCCAGCAGCTTAGGGTCGAGCTCCTACGAGCAGTACTTC

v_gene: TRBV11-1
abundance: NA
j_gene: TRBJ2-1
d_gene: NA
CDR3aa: CASSSRRGHEQFF
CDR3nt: TGTGCCAGCAGCTCCCGAAGAGGTCATGAGCAGTTCTTC

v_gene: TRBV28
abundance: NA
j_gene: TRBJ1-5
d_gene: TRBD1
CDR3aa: CASSSDRGWGPQHF
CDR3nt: TGTGCCAGCAGTTCCGACAGGGGATGGGGGCCCCAGCATTTT

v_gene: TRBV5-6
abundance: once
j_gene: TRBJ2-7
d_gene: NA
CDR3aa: CASSWGGPGSFSYEQYF
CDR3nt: TGTGCCAGCAGCTGGGGGGGGCCGGGGTCGTTCTCCTACGAGCAGTACTTC

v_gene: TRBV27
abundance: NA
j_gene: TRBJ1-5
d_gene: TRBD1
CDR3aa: CASRRSGGGPQHF
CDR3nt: TGTGCCAGCAGGCGTTCAGGGGGAGGGCCCCAGCATTTT

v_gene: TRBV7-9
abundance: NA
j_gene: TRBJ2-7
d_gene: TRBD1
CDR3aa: CASSSPQGAYEQYF
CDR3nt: TGTGCCAGCAGCTCCCCCCAGGGGGCCTACGAGCAGTACTTC

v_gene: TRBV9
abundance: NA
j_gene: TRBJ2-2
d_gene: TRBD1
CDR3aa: CASSSRTGGIGELFF
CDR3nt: TGTGCCAGCAGCTCACGGACAGGGGGCATCGGGGAGCTGTTTTTT

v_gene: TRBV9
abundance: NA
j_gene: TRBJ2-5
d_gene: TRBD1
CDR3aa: CASSAGTAGTQYF
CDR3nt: TGTGCCAGCAGCGCTGGGACAGCAGGGACCCAGTACTTC

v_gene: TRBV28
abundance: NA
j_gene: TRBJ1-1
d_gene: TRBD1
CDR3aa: CASSLAGPGQRNTEAFF
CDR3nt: TGTGCCAGCAGTTTAGCGGGACCGGGACAGCGGAACACTGAAGCTTTCTTT

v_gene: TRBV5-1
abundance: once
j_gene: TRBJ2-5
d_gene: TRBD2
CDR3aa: CASTLAGNQETQYF
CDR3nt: TGCGCCAGCACATTAGCGGGTAACCAAGAGACCCAGTACTTC

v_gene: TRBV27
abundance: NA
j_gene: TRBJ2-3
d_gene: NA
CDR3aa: CASSAPGVATDTQYF
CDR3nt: TGTGCCAGCAGTGCTCCCGGGGTTGCAACAGATACGCAGTATTTT

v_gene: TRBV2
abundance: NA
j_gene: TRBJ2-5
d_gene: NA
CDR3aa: CASSVGLRDETQYF
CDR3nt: TGTGCCAGCAGTGTGGGACTCCGAGACGAGACCCAGTACTTC

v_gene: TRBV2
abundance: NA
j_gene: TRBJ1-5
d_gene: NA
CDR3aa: CASSAGQGNQPQHF
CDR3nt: TGTGCCAGCAGTGCGGGTCAGGGGAATCAGCCCCAGCATTTT

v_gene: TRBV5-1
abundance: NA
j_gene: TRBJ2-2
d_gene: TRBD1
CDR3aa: CASRTGTVNTGELFF
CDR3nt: TGCGCCAGCAGAACCGGGACAGTGAACACCGGGGAGCTGTTTTTT

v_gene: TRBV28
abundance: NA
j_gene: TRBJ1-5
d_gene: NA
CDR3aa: CASSSHGYQPQHF
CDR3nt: TGTGCCAGCAGTTCTCACGGTTATCAGCCCCAGCATTTT

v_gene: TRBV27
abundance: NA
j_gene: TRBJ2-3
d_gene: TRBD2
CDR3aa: CASSGPGLAGGGTDTQYF
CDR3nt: TGTGCCAGCAGTGGCCCCGGTCTAGCGGGGGGCGGTACAGATACGCAGTATTTT

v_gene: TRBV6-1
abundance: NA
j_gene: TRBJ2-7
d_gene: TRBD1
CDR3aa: CARETGGGTYEQYF
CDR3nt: TGTGCCAGAGAGACAGGGGGTGGAACCTACGAGCAGTACTTC

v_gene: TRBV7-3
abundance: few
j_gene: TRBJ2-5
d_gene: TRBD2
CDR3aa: CASSHSGGRETQYF
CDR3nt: TGTGCCAGCAGCCACAGCGGGGGGCGGGAGACCCAGTACTTC

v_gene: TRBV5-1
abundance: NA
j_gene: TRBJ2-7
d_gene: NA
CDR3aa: CASSLDGEGGLEQYF
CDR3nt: TGCGCCAGCAGCTTGGATGGGGAAGGGGGATTGGAGCAGTACTTC

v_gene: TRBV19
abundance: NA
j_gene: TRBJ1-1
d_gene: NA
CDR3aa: CASSTRGGNTEAFF
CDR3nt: TGTGCCAGTAGTACCCGAGGGGGGAACACTGAAGCTTTCTTT

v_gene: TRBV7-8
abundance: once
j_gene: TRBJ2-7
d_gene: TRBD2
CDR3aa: CASSLGLSGSSYEQYF
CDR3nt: TGTGCCAGCAGCTTAGGACTCAGCGGGAGCTCCTACGAGCAGTACTTC

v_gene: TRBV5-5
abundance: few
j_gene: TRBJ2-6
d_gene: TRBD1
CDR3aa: CASSAGDRGFTGANVLTF
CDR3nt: TGTGCCAGCAGCGCAGGGGACAGGGGGTTCACTGGGGCCAACGTCCTGACTTTC

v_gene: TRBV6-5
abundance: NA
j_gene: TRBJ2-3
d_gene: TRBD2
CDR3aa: CASSPLAGGTDTQYF
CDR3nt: TGTGCCAGCAGCCCGCTAGCGGGAGGCACAGATACGCAGTATTTT

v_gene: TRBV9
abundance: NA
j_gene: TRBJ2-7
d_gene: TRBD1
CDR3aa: CASSVEQGGEQYF
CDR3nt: TGTGCCAGCAGCGTAGAACAGGGGGGCGAGCAGTACTTC

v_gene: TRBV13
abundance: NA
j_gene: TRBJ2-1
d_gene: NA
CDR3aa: CASSLSENNEQFF
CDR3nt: TGTGCCAGCAGCTTATCGGAGAACAATGAGCAGTTCTTC

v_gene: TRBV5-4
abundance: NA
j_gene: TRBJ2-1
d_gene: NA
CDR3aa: CASSLGPGQSSYNEQFF
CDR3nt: TGTGCCAGCAGCTTGGGTCCAGGGCAAAGCTCCTACAATGAGCAGTTCTTC